The 23 T cell receptor beta chains below all came from one sample that was sequenced in a study of T-cell reconstitution after alpha-beta-depleted transplantation in children. TCRbeta library preparation incorporated unique molecular identifiers. TCRdb itself ran the PCR reads through MiXCR, one entry per CDR3 protein. The table records just under 550,000 distinct CDR3 sequences, about 18% of them present only once. Sample: PBMCs from the stem cell graft donor, taken from the stem cell graft. The source is a human donor who donated a stem cell graft to a child with acute lymphoblastic leukemia.

This clonotype has a handful of counts. V gene TRBV19 combines with J gene TRBJ2-2; TRBD1 might be the D (6 bases). The CDR3 has 16 amino acids. With 3 bases removed from V and 0 bases from J, the gap between germline ends came to 11 bases. Per germline, CDR1 LNHDA and CDR2 SQIVND (reference sequence). CDR3 nucleotides: TGTGCCAGTAGTATTCAGGACAGTGCGAACACCGGGGAGCTGTTTTTT. Its translation: CASSIQDSANTGELFF. The full variable domain, in which reference TRBV19 and TRBJ2-2 provide the parts outside the CDR3, is DGGITQSPKYLFRKEGQNVTLSCEQNLNHDAMYWYRQDPGQGLRLIYYSQIVNDFQKGDIAEGYSVSREKKESFPLTVTSAQKNPTAFYLCASSIQDSANTGELFFGEGSRLTVL.

This clonotype was detected only a few times. The V call is TRBV4-1, the J call TRBJ1-5; D is perhaps TRBD1 (6 bases). The V gene lost 3 bases and the J gene lost 2 bases, with 14 bases spanning the gap. CDR3 size: 16 residues. The V gene's germline CDR1 is MGHRA and CDR2 YSYEKL. The CDR3 DNA follows: TGCGCCAGCAGCCAGGGGCAGGGGAAAGGCAATCAGCCCCAGCATTTT. It yields the protein CASSQGQGKGNQPQHF.

The gene calls are TRBV27 and TRBJ1-1, with TRBD1 matching over 12 bases. J lost 2 bases, V lost 5 bases, and 9 bases had no gene match. CDR1 and CDR2 from the germline V gene are MNHEY and SMNVEV (reference sequence). The CDR3 extends over 17 amino acids. The CDR3 DNA sequence: TGTGCCAGCAGTCATGGGACAGGGGGCACCCTCAACACTGAAGCTTTCTTT. Translated: CASSHGTGGTLNTEAFF.

This clonotype was counted a few times. The rearrangement joins TRBV4-1 to TRBJ2-3; D possibly corresponds to TRBD1 (6 bases). The CDR3 loop spans 15 amino acids. Trimming stripped 6 bases from V and 6 bases from J, with 19 bases between. From germline, CDR1 is MGHRA and CDR2 YSYEKL. The CDR3 sequence: CASRSHLGQGDTQYF. The DNA of the CDR3 is TGCGCCAGCAGATCCCACCTAGGCCAGGGGGATACGCAGTATTTT.

J is TRBJ2-7 and V is TRBV27; 13 bases are a match to TRBD2. The germline V gene has CDR1 MNHEY and CDR2 SMNVEV (reference sequence). The CDR3 has 17 amino acids. V shed 5 bases and J 5 bases; nucleotides not matched to a gene: 12. CDR3 loop: CASSPHRLAGGSDEQYF. The CDR3 DNA reads as TGTGCCAGCAGTCCCCACCGACTAGCGGGAGGAAGCGACGAGCAGTACTTC.

The chain recombines TRBV4-1 with TRBJ2-3, with D unresolved. The CDR3 runs to 14 residues. Germline assignment: CDR1 MGHRA and CDR2 YSYEKL. V gave up 0 bases and J gave up 0 bases, with 4 bases separating them. The CDR3 region has the DNA TGCGCCAGCAGCCAAGATTTTAGCACAGATACGCAGTATTTT. Protein product: CASSQDFSTDTQYF.

J is TRBJ2-1 and V is TRBV19, with D unclear. The CDR3 is 13 amino acids. Trimming left V 5 bases short and J 9 bases short, with 14 bases between. CDR1 LNHDA and CDR2 SQIVND come from the germline V gene (reference sequence). The DNA of the CDR3 is TGTGCCAGTAGTGTGGTCTACTCCATTGAGCAGTTCTTC. Encoded protein: CASSVVYSIEQFF.

V and J are TRBV25-1 and TRBJ1-4; TRBD1 is a possible D gene (5 bases). Germline CDR1 MGHDK, CDR2 SYGVNS. The CDR3 is 15 amino acids. The germline V and J ends were trimmed by 6 bases and 5 bases, with 16 bases remaining between them. Here the CDR3 DNA reads TGTGCCAGCAGCTTCCCGGGGGAATGGAATGAAAAACTGTTTTTT. The encoded protein is CASSFPGEWNEKLFF. The variable domain in full, completed from reference TRBV25-1 and TRBJ1-4, reads EADIYQTPRYLVIGTGKKITLECSQTMGHDKMYWYQQDPGMELHLIHYSYGVNSTEKGDLSSESTVSRIRTEHFPLTLESARPSHTSQYLCASSFPGEWNEKLFFGSGTQLSVL.

In its sample, this clonotype was seen many times. J is TRBJ2-2 and V is TRBV20-1, with 11 positions matching TRBD2. The germline CDR1 and CDR2 sequences are DFQATT and SNEGSKA (reference sequence). J was trimmed by 4 bases and V by 0 bases; bases with no gene match: 1. The CDR3 extends over 15 amino acids. The CDR3 here is CSARDSGRATGELFF. The CDR3 DNA sequence: TGCAGTGCTAGAGATAGCGGGAGGGCCACCGGGGAGCTGTTTTTT.

This clonotype has only a few counts. This chain joins TRBV12-3 or TRBV12-4 and TRBJ1-5; D may be TRBD1 (6 bases). V was cut by 8 bases and J by 3 bases, with 8 bases left in between. The CDR3 is 12 residues long. The CDR3 nucleotides are TGTGCCAGCGGACAGCTCAATCAGCCCCAGCATTTT. As protein: CASGQLNQPQHF.

The chain has TRBV15 and TRBJ1-6; a possible D gene is TRBD1 (5 bases). Germline assignment: CDR1 LNHNV and CDR2 YYDKDF (reference sequence). There are 15 residues in the CDR3. The germline V and J ends were trimmed by 1 base and 7 bases, with 11 bases remaining between them. The CDR3 loop is CATSRVRAVNSPLHF. The CDR3 nucleotides read TGTGCCACCAGCAGAGTCAGGGCGGTGAATTCACCCCTCCACTTT.

This sequence joins TRBV2 and TRBJ1-1; no reliable D call. Germline V gene lookup returns CDR1 SNHLY and CDR2 FYNNEI. This CDR3 spans 14 amino acids. V lost 4 bases, J lost 0 bases, and 9 bases lay in between. CDR3 DNA sequence: TGTGCCAGCAGTGGAAATCGGGTGAACACTGAAGCTTTCTTT. Its translation is CASSGNRVNTEAFF.

In its sample, this clonotype was seen many times. This sequence joins TRBV5-1 and TRBJ1-1; 7 nucleotides line up with TRBD1. The CDR3 covers 14 residues. The ends lost 4 bases at V and 0 bases at J; junction bases unmatched: 3. In germline, CDR1 is SGHRS, CDR2 YFSETQ. CDR3 residues: CASSRQGMNTEAFF. The DNA for the CDR3 is TGCGCCAGCAGCAGACAGGGAATGAACACTGAAGCTTTCTTT.

The rearrangement joins TRBV12-3 or TRBV12-4 to TRBJ2-3; weak D call: TRBD1 (5 bases). This CDR3 is built from 18 residues. V lost 1 base, J lost 5 bases, and 22 bases lay in between. The CDR3 loop is CASSLGGGAVAIKDTQYF. CDR3 bases: TGTGCCAGCAGTTTAGGAGGTGGGGCAGTCGCCATAAAAGATACGCAGTATTTT.

This chain uses TRBV5-1 with TRBJ2-7, with D possibly being TRBD1 (5 bases). V was trimmed by 5 bases and J by 2 bases, leaving 11 bases between them. The CDR3 consists of 13 residues. CDR1 and CDR2 from the germline V gene are SGHRS and YFSETQ. CDR3 nucleotide sequence: TGCGCCAGCAGGTACGACAGTACCTACGAGCAGTACTTC. Amino acids: CASRYDSTYEQYF.

J is TRBJ2-7 and V is TRBV20-1, with 7 bases aligning to TRBD2. Trimming at V came to 6 bases and at J to 2 bases, leaving 10 bases not matched to a gene. Germline V CDR1 and CDR2: DFQATT, SNEGSKA (reference sequence). The CDR3 consists of 14 residues. This CDR3 reads CSATLLALTYEQYF. The CDR3 DNA reads TGCAGTGCCACGTTACTAGCGTTGACCTACGAGCAGTACTTC.

V is TRBV5-1 and J is TRBJ2-5; the D gene could be TRBD1 or TRBD2 (7 bases each). V lost 4 bases to trimming and J lost 5 bases, with 18 bases between them. Looked up from germline, CDR1 is SGHRS and CDR2 is YFSETQ. This CDR3 is built from 15 residues. The CDR3 coding sequence is TGCGCCAGCAGCGCCCCCCAGGGGGGGGAGGAGACCCAGTACTTC. It translates to CASSAPQGGEETQYF.

Only a few counts were recorded for this clonotype. The chain couples TRBV10-3 to TRBJ2-4; 9 positions agree with TRBD1. Germline loops: CDR1 ENHRY, CDR2 SYGVKD. The length of the CDR3 is 13 residues. The trim removed 11 bases at V and 4 bases at J, leaving 6 bases unmatched. CDR3 coding DNA: TGTGCCTCCCGTGGACAGGGGAAAAACATTCAGTACTTC. Translating it yields CASRGQGKNIQYF.

The gene calls are TRBV6-1 and TRBJ2-3; D ambiguous. The germline V and J ends were trimmed by 1 base and 5 bases, with 16 bases remaining between them. Germline CDR1 MNHNS, CDR2 SASEGT. The CDR3 sequence is 16 residues long. The CDR3 sequence: CASSEVGPGTGDTQYF. The DNA of the CDR3 is TGTGCCAGCAGTGAAGTGGGCCCAGGTACTGGAGATACGCAGTATTTT.

This clonotype was detected a few times. The gene calls are TRBV30 and TRBJ2-7; TRBD2 might be the D (6 bases). Trimming removed 2 bases from V and 3 bases from J, with 14 bases in between. The germline gives CDR1 GTSNPN, CDR2 SVGIG (reference sequence). This CDR3 spans 14 amino acids. CDR3 DNA: TGTGCCTGGAGTAGAAATAGCGGCCTCTACGAGCAGTACTTC. This codes for CAWSRNSGLYEQYF.

This clonotype was observed at least ten times. The V call is TRBV20-1, the J call TRBJ1-4, with TRBD1 matching 7 bases. Trimming removed 4 bases from V and 8 bases from J; junction bases left unmatched: 7. There are 13 residues in the CDR3. The germline CDR1 and CDR2 sequences are DFQATT and SNEGSKA (reference sequence). CDR3 protein: CSAMGRGYEKLFF. In DNA, the CDR3 is TGCAGTGCTATGGGCAGGGGGTACGAAAAACTGTTTTTT.

The chain combines TRBV5-1 with TRBJ2-4; D is unclear. Germline V CDR1 and CDR2: SGHRS, YFSETQ. The V end was cut by 0 bases, the J end by 6 bases, with 10 bases between. This CDR3 is built from 14 residues. Written as DNA, the CDR3 is TGCGCCAGCAGCTTGGAGGGCAGTCCAAACATTCAGTACTTC. Protein sequence: CASSLEGSPNIQYF.

The V call is TRBV10-1, the J call TRBJ2-2; 13 bases line up with TRBD2. The J segment lost 0 bases and the V segment lost 9 bases, leaving 7 bases of the junction unmatched. Germline CDR1 reads WNHNN; CDR2 reads SYGVQD (reference sequence). The CDR3 has 17 amino acids. In DNA form, the CDR3 reads TGCGCCAGTTCCACCGGACTAGCGGGGGCGAACACCGGGGAGCTGTTTTTT. This sequence encodes CASSTGLAGANTGELFF.